This entry lists 8 T cell receptor beta chains sequenced from one sample in a study of beta chain features in type 1 diabetes. Study results and caveats: When Type 1 diabetes patients were examined, their TCRB CDR3s proved moderately but significantly shorter in all four CD4+ subsets.

Which antigens these TCRs recognize remains unknown. Sequenced material consisted of expressed TCRB transcripts (all of the isolated RNA was reverse transcribed). The method was immunoSEQ multiplex PCR; TCRdb's version includes in-frame clones alone and lacks a portion of them. The sample holds roughly 700,000 clones; around 15% are singletons and the top ten take around 0.022%. Sequenced sample: naive CD4+ T cells from blood. The receptors derive from a man aged 18 to 30 with type 1 diabetes.

This clone turned up a few times. The chain combines TRBV11-3 with TRBJ1-2, with 7 bases matching TRBD1. Germline V gives CDR1 SGHNT, CDR2 YENEEA. Losses at the gene ends were 4 bases for V and 4 bases for J; bases not matched to a gene: 3. This CDR3 comprises 13 residues. CDR3 bases: TGTGCCAGCAGCTCCAGGGACAGCTATGGCTACACCTTC. It translates to CASSSRDSYGYTF.

This chain joins TRBV20-1 and TRBJ2-1; D gene unclear. In germline, CDR1 is DFQATT, CDR2 SNEGSKA (reference sequence). The CDR3 length is 11 residues. V was trimmed by 3 bases and J by 12 bases, leaving 12 bases between them. CDR3: CSARVMGSQFF. CDR3 nucleotide sequence: TGCAGTGCTAGGGTGATGGGGTCGCAGTTCTTC.

This sequence joins TRBV7-2 and TRBJ1-1; no reliable D call. Trimming removed 3 bases at V and 5 bases at J, with 16 bases between. Looked up from germline, CDR1 is SGHTA and CDR2 is FQGNSA. This CDR3 region has 15 residues. CDR3 nucleotides: TGTGCCAGCAGCTTTTGGGCTAGATATGGGACTGAAGCTTTCTTT. Translated, it gives CASSFWARYGTEAFF.

This clone was recorded a few times. The genes are TRBV7-9 and TRBJ2-3; the D call may be TRBD1 or TRBD2 (5 bases each). Germline V gene lookup returns CDR1 SEHNR and CDR2 FQNEAQ (reference sequence). The length of the CDR3 is 18 residues. Trimming removed 3 bases at V and 0 bases at J, with 19 bases between. This CDR3 reads CASSFTRGSAISTDTQYF. For the CDR3, the DNA is TGTGCCAGCAGCTTCACTAGGGGATCTGCCATTAGCACAGATACGCAGTATTTT.

The chain uses TRBV9 and TRBJ2-3; perhaps TRBD1 as D (5 bases). The CDR3 runs to 14 residues. Germline V CDR1 and CDR2: SGDLS, YYNGEE. V gave up 3 bases and J gave up 6 bases, with 14 bases separating them. The CDR3, as DNA: TGTGCCAGCAGCGCCGGACACCTCGACGATACGCAGTATTTT. This encodes CASSAGHLDDTQYF.

This chain links TRBV7-9 with TRBJ2-3; 8 bases line up with TRBD2. The CDR3 totals 15 residues. In germline, CDR1 is SEHNR, CDR2 FQNEAQ (reference sequence). With V trimmed by 2 bases and J by 5 bases, 6 bases remained unmatched. The CDR3 DNA reads as TGTGCCAGCAGCTTAATCCGGGGGGGCCAAGATACGCAGTATTTT. It codes for CASSLIRGGQDTQYF. The full variable domain, with the rest looked up from reference TRBV7-9 and TRBJ2-3, is DTGVSQNPRHKITKRGQNVTFRCDPISEHNRLYWYRQTLGQGPEFLTYFQNEAQLEKSRLLSDRFSAERPKGSFSTLEIQRTEQGDSAMYLCASSLIRGGQDTQYFGPGTRLTVL.

This clone was detected only a few times. V and J are TRBV30 and TRBJ2-2; the D is unclear. Germline loops: CDR1 GTSNPN, CDR2 SVGIG (reference sequence). Trimming took off 2 bases at V and 1 base at J, with 8 bases between the two ends. CDR3 length: 14 amino acids. CDR3 in DNA: TGTGCCTGGAGTAAAGTTATGAACACCGGGGAGCTGTTTTTT. Residues: CAWSKVMNTGELFF.

This clone was seen a few times. The chain employs TRBV6-6 and TRBJ1-6; D gene ambiguous. This CDR3 has 14 amino acids. V was shortened by 2 bases and J by 13 bases, with 15 bases between the two germline ends. In germline, CDR1 is MNHNY, CDR2 SVGAGI (reference sequence). CDR3 amino acids: CASSYKGNLVPLHF. The CDR3, as DNA: TGTGCCAGCAGTTACAAGGGTAATCTCGTCCCCCTCCACTTT.